The TCR beta chain under discussion was sequenced for a study of shared clonotypes between healthy human individuals. Study background: The donors, a couple of women and three men, were aged 18 to 49. Study findings and constraints: Shared across a handful of donors were roughly 4.7% of the naive CD4 clonotypes.

Profiling relied on immunoSEQ multiplex PCR, and the TCRdb table lists in-frame clones only, not all of them. The sample has fewer than 1.8 million clones, approximately 98.5% seen once; the top ten hold 0.36%. Details on this clone: Its specificity is not known.

CD4+ cells were split into CD45RA+ naive and CD45RA-negative memory subsets. The material sequenced was naive CD4+ T cells sorted from blood. Subset reported: CD45RA+ positively selected. The receptor's source is a man in his thirties or forties in good health.

CDR3 loop: CASSLAGSRGYGYTF. CDR3 DNA sequence: TGTGCCAGCAGCTTGGCAGGCTCGCGCGGCTATGGCTACACCTTC. This chain joins TRBV11-2 and TRBJ1-2; D is undetermined. V lost 3 bases and J lost 4, with 15 bases in between. CDR3 length: 15 residues. Germline V gene lookup returns CDR1 SGHAT and CDR2 FQNNGV.